This entry lists 30 T cell receptor beta chains sequenced from one sample in a study of blood T cells in healthy people across ages. Sample-barcoded 5' priming and a J-beta primer mix drove a second PCR of roughly 6 to 12 cycles. TCRdb re-derived calls from the 5' RACE reads in MiXCR, one entry per CDR3 protein. The sample lists some 940,000 distinct CDR3 sequences; under 35% were seen once. These data are also associated with another study on T cells of mothers and their children.

Sequencing was done on a sample of blood. Receptors originate from a woman in her thirties or forties in good health.

The sample holds many counts of this clonotype. The V gene is TRBV12-3 or TRBV12-4, the J gene TRBJ2-5; TRBD2 matches at 9 bases. Trimming removed 6 bases from V and 5 bases from J; junction bases left unmatched: 10. The CDR3 has 15 residues. The CDR3 spells CASRAYGTSRETQYF. Written as DNA, the CDR3 is TGTGCCAGCAGGGCATACGGGACTAGCAGGGAGACCCAGTACTTC.

This clonotype turned up a few times. The chain joins TRBV9 to TRBJ2-1; 10 bases agree with TRBD2. The J call is doubtful: the DNA matches TRBJ2-7 better. CDR1 is SGDLS, CDR2 YYNGEE, per germline. The CDR3 sequence is 15 residues long. DNA for the CDR3: TGTGCCAGCAGCACCAGCGGGGGGGACTACAATGAGCAGTACTTC. Amino acid sequence: CASSTSGGDYNEQYF.

This clonotype was seen only a few times. A read error may produce the germline difference seen at one junction end. Here the CDR3 reads CASSTAGSQGYKQYF. In DNA form, the CDR3 reads TGTGCCAGCAGCACAGCCGGTAGTCAGGGCTACAAGCAGTACTTC. This sequence joins TRBV7-2 and TRBJ2-7, with a weak D call TRBD1 (5 bases). This CDR3 has 15 amino acids. CDR1 SGHTA and CDR2 FQGNSA come from the germline V gene.

In this sample, this clonotype turned up a few times. The chain carries TRBV28 and TRBJ2-1; D is ambiguous. The CDR3 has 15 amino acids. From germline, CDR1 is MDHEN and CDR2 SYDVKM. V was cut by 6 bases and J by 1 base, with 13 bases left in between. In DNA, the CDR3 is TGTGCCAGCAGGGGTACACTTGCATCCTACAATGAGCAGTTCTTC. It encodes CASRGTLASYNEQFF.

This clonotype was observed a single time. The chain links TRBV4-2 to TRBJ1-1, with a tentative D call TRBD1 (5 bases). The germline V gene encodes CDR1 LGHNA and CDR2 YNFKEQ. V was pared by 4 bases and J by 2 bases, with 11 bases between. CDR3 size: 14 residues. The CDR3 is CASSPQDSNTEAFF. The CDR3 nucleotides are TGTGCCAGCAGCCCGCAAGACAGTAACACTGAAGCTTTCTTT.

This clonotype was detected many times. The rearrangement joins TRBV29-1 to TRBJ2-7; 8 nucleotides match TRBD1. CDR3 length equals 13 residues. The V gene end was trimmed by 6 bases and the J gene end by 4 bases; junction bases not matched to a gene: 8. Germline CDR1 is SQVTM and CDR2 is ANQGSEA. CDR3: CSVSTGGRYEQYF. The CDR3 region has the DNA TGCAGCGTCTCTACAGGGGGGCGGTACGAGCAGTACTTC.

A remark on this clonotype: At one end the junction does not follow the germline gene, possibly because of a read error. This sequence joins TRBV3-1 and TRBJ2-3; possibly TRBD2 for D (6 bases). CDR1 LGHDT and CDR2 YNNKEL come from the germline V gene (reference sequence). CDR3 length: 15 residues. The CDR3: CAGSQDTGGTDTQYF. The CDR3 DNA follows: TGTGCCGGCAGCCAAGATACGGGGGGCACAGATACGCAGTATTTT.

V is TRBV12-3 or TRBV12-4 and J is TRBJ1-2; TRBD1 matches 7 bases. CDR3 length: 14 residues. With 7 bases clipped from V and 2 bases from J, the junction kept 7 bases outside the gene matches. The CDR3 spells CASNYRDSNYGYTF. CDR3 DNA sequence: TGTGCCAGCAACTACCGGGACAGCAACTATGGCTACACCTTC.

The gene calls are TRBV7-2 and TRBJ1-1; 8 bases are a match to TRBD1. Germline V gene data show CDR1 as SGHTA and CDR2 as FQGNSA. The J segment lost 1 base and the V segment lost 4 bases, leaving 5 bases of the junction unmatched. The CDR3 extends over 15 amino acids. This CDR3 is CASSSRQGKNTEAFF. For the CDR3, the DNA is TGTGCCAGCAGCTCGAGACAGGGGAAGAACACTGAAGCTTTCTTT.

In the case of this clonotype: A much larger clone lies a single base off, so this may be a read error. The chain recombines TRBV28 with TRBJ2-3; TRBD2 aligns across 8 bases. Germline V gene sequence: CDR1 MDHEN, CDR2 SYDVKM. V trimming: 8 bases; J trimming: 9 bases; junction bases outside the gene matches: 16. CDR3 size: 15 residues. In nucleotides, the CDR3 is TGTGCCAGCGGTCTTTCGGACAGCGGGGGCGGAACGCAGTATTTT. This encodes CASGLSDSGGGTQYF.

This clonotype was seen many times. This chain links TRBV7-9 with TRBJ2-7, with 8 bases lining up with TRBD1. The V segment lost 5 bases and the J segment 3 bases; nucleotides outside the gene matches: 21. In germline, CDR1 is SEHNR, CDR2 FQNEAQ (reference sequence). The CDR3 has 19 amino acids. CDR3 loop: CASSHTTGAPTLRDYEQYF. As DNA, the CDR3 is TGTGCCAGCAGCCACACGACAGGGGCTCCCACTTTGCGGGACTACGAGCAGTACTTC.

A remark on this clonotype: A much more abundant neighbour one base away suggests this may be a read error. In nucleotides, the CDR3 is TGTGCCAGCACTGCTGCAGAGGCAACCGGGGCCAACGTCCTGACTTTC. This gives the protein CASTAAEATGANVLTF. The V call is TRBV6-5, the J call TRBJ2-6; D is unresolved. With 7 bases removed from V and 4 bases from J, the gap between germline ends came to 17 bases. CDR1 is MNHEY and CDR2 is SVGAGI in the germline V gene. The CDR3 has 16 amino acids.

This clonotype was seen more than once but under ten times. The genes are TRBV27 and TRBJ2-1; weak D call: TRBD2 (6 bases). The germline V and J ends were trimmed by 1 base and 7 bases, with 8 bases remaining between them. CDR1 MNHEY and CDR2 SMNVEV come from the germline V gene (reference sequence). CDR3 length equals 13 residues. CDR3 DNA: TGTGCCAGCAGTTTATTTCGGGGGAATGAGCAGTTCTTC. It specifies CASSLFRGNEQFF.

This clonotype has just a few counts. The chain carries TRBV7-2 and TRBJ1-2; 7 nucleotides align to TRBD1. V was pared by 5 bases and J by 4 bases, with 4 bases of the junction left unmatched. Germline V gene data show CDR1 as SGHTA and CDR2 as FQGNSA. CDR3 length: 13 amino acids. The CDR3 nucleotides are TGTGCCAGCAGCGGTGGGACAGCCTATGGCTACACCTTC. Translation: CASSGGTAYGYTF.

This rearrangement joins TRBV5-1 to TRBJ2-1, with 12 bases identical to TRBD2. V shed 4 bases and J 6 bases; nucleotides not matched to a gene: 5. Looked up from germline, CDR1 is SGHRS and CDR2 is YFSETQ. The CDR3 length is 15 residues. This CDR3 is CASSPRTSGANEQFF. The CDR3, as DNA: TGCGCCAGCAGCCCACGGACTAGCGGGGCCAATGAGCAGTTCTTC.

The V gene is TRBV29-1, the J gene TRBJ2-2, with D possibly being TRBD1 or TRBD2 (5 bases each). The germline V gene has CDR1 SQVTM and CDR2 ANQGSEA. The CDR3 loop spans 15 amino acids. Trimming took off 0 bases at V and 1 base at J, with 9 bases between the two ends. CDR3 DNA sequence: TGCAGCGTTGAAGAGGGGACCGTGAACACCGGGGAGCTGTTTTTT. Encoded protein: CSVEEGTVNTGELFF.

The V gene is TRBV5-1, the J gene TRBJ2-1; tentatively, D is TRBD2 (5 bases). Germline V CDR1 and CDR2: SGHRS, YFSETQ. CDR3 length equals 16 residues. The V end lost 0 bases, the J end lost 2 bases, and 12 bases lay between the germline ends. CDR3 sequence reads: CASSLDPGSTYNEQFF. CDR3 DNA: TGCGCCAGCAGCTTGGATCCGGGGAGTACCTACAATGAGCAGTTCTTC.

This clonotype showed up many times. V and J are TRBV4-2 and TRBJ2-7; 7 nucleotides line up with TRBD1. J gave up 5 bases and V 4 bases, and 14 bases lay outside the gene matches. The CDR3 length is 16 residues. Germline-derived CDR1 and CDR2 are LGHNA and YNFKEQ. The CDR3 reads CASSPEGLVGGDEQYF. CDR3 nucleotides: TGTGCCAGCAGCCCAGAGGGGCTAGTAGGGGGCGACGAGCAGTACTTC.

This rearrangement joins TRBV7-2 to TRBJ1-2, with a possible D match to TRBD1 (5 bases). The CDR3 is 14 amino acids. V was trimmed by 1 base and J by 5 bases, leaving 11 bases between them. CDR1 is SGHTA and CDR2 is FQGNSA in the germline V gene. CDR3 nucleotides: TGTGCCAGCAGCTTAGGTAGACAGAGTTATGGCTACACCTTC. Protein sequence: CASSLGRQSYGYTF.

This rearrangement joins TRBV2 to TRBJ2-7; TRBD2 agrees at 10 bases. The V and J ends lost 7 bases and 5 bases, in that order; junction bases with no gene match: 8. Germline assignment: CDR1 SNHLY and CDR2 FYNNEI. The CDR3 is made up of 14 amino acids. This chain's CDR3 is CASTGLAEAHEQYF. The CDR3, as DNA: TGTGCCAGCACTGGACTAGCGGAGGCCCACGAGCAGTACTTC.

Of note for this clonotype: A much bigger clone sits one base away, suggesting this may be a read error. The chain recombines TRBV6-5 with TRBJ2-2; 8 positions match TRBD2. Germline CDR1 MNHEY, CDR2 SVGAGI. This CDR3 region has 18 residues. The ends lost 2 bases at V and 7 bases at J; junction bases unmatched: 15. The CDR3 coding sequence is TGTGCCAGCAGTTACGGGCCAGCGGGGGCCGCTGGGAGCGGGGAGCTGTTTTTT. Its protein product is CASSYGPAGAAGSGELFF.

The sample holds a few counts of this clonotype. V usage is TRBV18 and J usage is TRBJ1-1; D is ambiguous. The CDR3 runs to 16 residues. Trimming stripped 1 base from V and 2 bases from J, with 14 bases between. Per germline, CDR1 KGHSH and CDR2 LQKENI. For the CDR3, the DNA is TGTGCCAGCTCACCACGGACCGGGGTCACCAACACTGAAGCTTTCTTT. Translated, it gives CASSPRTGVTNTEAFF. The full variable domain, in which reference TRBV18 and TRBJ1-1 provide the parts outside the CDR3, is NAGVMQNPRHLVRRRGQEARLRCSPMKGHSHVYWYRQLPEEGLKFMVYLQKENIIDESGMPKERFSAEFPKEGPSILRIQQVVRGDSAAYFCASSPRTGVTNTEAFFGQGTRLTVV.

V gene TRBV7-2 combines with J gene TRBJ2-3; D is ambiguous. The CDR3 runs to 12 residues. Trimming cost V 0 bases and J 8 bases, with 6 bases left between them. Looked up from germline, CDR1 is SGHTA and CDR2 is FQGNSA. The CDR3, as DNA: TGTGCCAGCAGCTTAGCACTGAGTACGCAGTATTTT. Translating it yields CASSLALSTQYF.

This clonotype has only a few counts. The genes are TRBV6-5 and TRBJ1-2; 7 bases map to TRBD1. Germline V gene lookup returns CDR1 MNHEY and CDR2 SVGAGI. J lost 4 bases, V lost 6 bases, and 11 bases had no gene match. The CDR3 spans 15 residues. The CDR3 protein is CASSLGYRGGYGYTF. Written as DNA, the CDR3 is TGTGCCAGCAGCCTAGGCTACAGGGGAGGCTATGGCTACACCTTC.

A note on this clonotype: At one of its ends the junction is not consistent with the germline gene, which may arise from a read error. The chain recombines TRBV7-6 with TRBJ2-1; 7 bases are shared with TRBD2. The germline V gene has CDR1 SGHVS and CDR2 FNYEAQ. The CDR3 runs to 14 residues. The CDR3 loop reads CACSRGVAGDEQFF. CDR3 sequence (DNA): TGTGCCTGCAGCCGGGGGGTGGCGGGGGATGAGCAGTTCTTC.

This clonotype was counted between two and nine times. This chain uses TRBV4-2 with TRBJ2-1; unclear D gene. The CDR3 consists of 14 residues. Germline V CDR1 and CDR2: LGHNA, YNFKEQ. V lost 0 bases and J 7 bases, leaving 10 bases between the germline ends. The CDR3 bases are TGTGCCAGCAGCCAAGAGACGTTGGGGAATGAGCAGTTCTTC. Translation: CASSQETLGNEQFF.

This clonotype has a count of ten or more. The J gene is TRBJ2-4, the V gene TRBV12-3 or TRBV12-4; TRBD2 matches at 7 bases. The CDR3 consists of 13 residues. The V segment lost 2 bases and the J segment 5 bases; nucleotides outside the gene matches: 0. This CDR3 is CASSLSGENIQYF. The CDR3 coding sequence is TGTGCCAGCAGTTTAAGCGGGGAAAACATTCAGTACTTC.

This clonotype was seen more than once but under ten times. V is TRBV9 and J is TRBJ1-6; D not resolved. V lost 1 base, J lost 5 bases, and 7 bases lay in between. Germline V gene sequence: CDR1 SGDLS, CDR2 YYNGEE. This CDR3 has 14 amino acids. In DNA form, the CDR3 reads TGTGCCAGCAGCGTAAGTCAGGATAATTCACCCCTCCACTTT. Translating gives CASSVSQDNSPLHF.

This clonotype was detected a few times. The chain uses TRBV6-5 and TRBJ1-2; D gene uncertain. CDR3 length equals 13 residues. Looked up from germline, CDR1 is MNHEY and CDR2 is SVGAGI. V was shortened by 4 bases and J by 7 bases, with 13 bases between the two germline ends. The DNA for the CDR3 is TGTGCCAGCAGTTCAACCTCGCCGGGTGGCTACACCTTC. It codes for CASSSTSPGGYTF.

Only a few counts were recorded for this clonotype. The chain couples TRBV29-1 to TRBJ1-1; D is ambiguous. Trimming stripped 3 bases from V and 0 bases from J, with 17 bases between. The CDR3 is made up of 16 amino acids. CDR1 is SQVTM, CDR2 ANQGSEA, per germline. This CDR3 reads CSVEGSGTPMNTEAFF. CDR3 bases: TGCAGCGTTGAGGGGTCGGGTACTCCCATGAACACTGAAGCTTTCTTT.